These T cell receptor beta chains were read from a single sample in a study of blood T cell repertoires in COVID-19. Assay: immunoSEQ multiplex PCR; the TCRdb copy retains only in-frame clones and omits some. This repertoire shows approximately 100,000 clones, 70% to 80% found once; its top ten account for more than 20%. Specimen: peripheral blood. These receptors all stem from a man aged 70-80 years with active or convalescent COVID-19. CDR3s include the opening cysteine and the closing phenylalanine or tryptophan. Each record gives: clone size, CDR3 length, D gene, V gene, J gene, CDR3 DNA, CDR3 protein. D genes are given only for firm matches. Some rows mark clone size as missing; the rest say once, few, many or name a class of expanded clone.

>.|12|.|TRBV30|TRBJ1-5
TGTGCCTGGGGCTATGGCAATCAGCCCCAGCATTTT
CAWGYGNQPQHF
>.|18|TRBD2|TRBV3-1/TRBV3-2|TRBJ2-5
TGTGCCAGCAGCCAAGGATTTCGGAAAAGCGGGAGGGCAGAGACCCAGTACTTC
CASSQGFRKSGRAETQYF
>.|13|.|TRBV3-1/TRBV3-2|TRBJ1-4
TGTGCCAGCAGCCAACAGGGCGCCGAAAAACTGTTTTTT
CASSQQGAEKLFF
>.|16|.|TRBV28|TRBJ1-4
TGTGCCAGCAGTTCGGGCTCCCCCGGAGGACGAGAAAAACTGTTTTTT
CASSSGSPGGREKLFF
>.|14|.|TRBV6-5|TRBJ2-7
TGTGCCAGCAGCTCCACGACCGGGGATTACGAGCAGTACTTC
CASSSTTGDYEQYF
>.|13|.|TRBV7-3|TRBJ2-1
TGTGCCAGCAGCTTCGACATGTACAATGAGCAGTTCTTC
CASSFDMYNEQFF
>few|14|TRBD1|TRBV9|TRBJ1-2
TGTGCCAGCAGCCAGGACAGGGGGAACTATGGCTACACCTTC
CASSQDRGNYGYTF
>.|15|TRBD2|TRBV3-1/TRBV3-2|TRBJ2-7
TGTGCCAGCAGCCAAGGGCTAGCGGGAGTTCTCGAGCAGTACTTC
CASSQGLAGVLEQYF
>.|15|TRBD1|TRBV3-1/TRBV3-2|TRBJ2-5
TGTGCCAGCAGCCAAGGGCACAGGGGGCAGGGGACCCAGTACTTC
CASSQGHRGQGTQYF
>.|15|.|TRBV14|TRBJ2-2
TGTGCCAGCAGCCAATTACAGGGTAACACCGGGGAGCTGTTTTTT
CASSQLQGNTGELFF
>.|13|.|TRBV25-1|TRBJ2-1
TGTGCCAGCTCGGGATTCCGCACCAATGAGCAGTTCTTC
CASSGFRTNEQFF
>.|15|.|TRBV10-3|TRBJ1-1
TGTGCCATCAGTGATCAGGGCCCCCCGAACACTGAAGCTTTCTTT
CAISDQGPPNTEAFF
>.|15|TRBD2|TRBV6-5|TRBJ2-7
TGTGCCAGCAGTCGAAATAGCGGGGACCCCTACGAGCAGTACTTC
CASSRNSGDPYEQYF
>.|13|.|TRBV19|TRBJ1-2
TGTGCCAGTACCCCAGCGTCTAACTATGGCTACACCTTC
CASTPASNYGYTF
>.|15|.|TRBV19|TRBJ1-5
TGTGCCAGTAGTGGTGGGGGCCTTCGCAATCAGCCCCAGCATTTT
CASSGGGLRNQPQHF
>.|14|TRBD2|TRBV5-1|TRBJ2-3
TGCGCCAGCAGCATGGGACTAGCTCCTACTACGCAGTATTTT
CASSMGLAPTTQYF
>.|14|.|TRBV12-1|TRBJ1-2
TGTGCCAGCAGCTTTTACGACGGGAGCTATGGCTACACCTTC
CASSFYDGSYGYTF
>.|16|TRBD1|TRBV5-6|TRBJ1-5
TGTGCCAGCAGCTCCGGGACAGGGGCGCGCCATCAGCCCCAGCATTTT
CASSSGTGARHQPQHF
>.|14|.|TRBV28|TRBJ2-3
TGTGCCAGCAGTCCCACCGGGTCCACAGATACGCAGTATTTT
CASSPTGSTDTQYF
>.|13|TRBD1|TRBV30|TRBJ2-2
TGTGCCTGGAGTGAACAGGGGGCCGGGGAGCTGTTTTTT
CAWSEQGAGELFF
>few|14|.|TRBV2|TRBJ1-6
TGTGCCAGCAGTGGAGACTCAACTGGATCACCCCTCCACTTT
CASSGDSTGSPLHF
>few|14|.|TRBV30|TRBJ1-5
TGTGCCTGGAGTCTGACAGGCCTAGATCAGCCCCAGCATTTT
CAWSLTGLDQPQHF
>.|14|TRBD1|TRBV18|TRBJ1-1
TGTGCCAGCTCAGCGGGACAGGGGTACACTGAAGCTTTCTTT
CASSAGQGYTEAFF
>few|16|.|TRBV30|TRBJ1-6
TGTGCCTGGGGGCCCGGCGGGGCATCCTATAATTCACCCCTCCACTTT
CAWGPGGASYNSPLHF
>.|15|.|TRBV11-2|TRBJ1-5
TGTGCCAGCAGCTTAAGTGCGGGTCCGGATCAGCCCCAGCATTTT
CASSLSAGPDQPQHF
>.|17|TRBD2|TRBV6-2/TRBV6-3|TRBJ2-1
TGTGCCAGCAGTTACGAGCTAGCGGGGCCGTCCTACAATGAGCAGTTCTTC
CASSYELAGPSYNEQFF
>.|16|.|TRBV19|TRBJ1-5
TGTGCCAGTAACCTCTGGGGAGGGGATAGCAATCAGCCCCAGCATTTT
CASNLWGGDSNQPQHF
>once|16|.|TRBV24-1|TRBJ1-5
TGTGCCACCAGTGACAACCTCAGGGGCGCGGATCAGCCCCAGCATTTT
CATSDNLRGADQPQHF